The rows below give T cell receptor beta chains drawn from one sample of a study of blood T cell repertoires in COVID-19. Produced via immunoSEQ multiplex PCR; TCRdb's table is partial and in-frame only. The profile shows around 300,000 clones, 85% to 90% of them singletons. The sequenced material came from PBMCs or T cells enriched from blood (not recorded which). These TCRs come from a woman between 18 and 29 years old with acute COVID-19. CDR3s include the opening cysteine and the closing phenylalanine or tryptophan. Each record gives: CDR3 DNA, CDR3 protein, clone size, J gene, V gene, D gene. The D gene is left open where the match is weak. For some rows the clone size is stated as once, few or many, or as a class when expanded; others skip it.

TGCAGTGCTAGTCTAATGAGCTCCTACAATGAGCAGTTCTTC | CSASLMSSYNEQFF | - | TRBJ2-1 | TRBV20-1 | -
TGTGCCAGCAGCACAGGGGTGGGCGAGCAGTACTTC | CASSTGVGEQYF | few | TRBJ2-7 | TRBV12-3/TRBV12-4 | TRBD1
TGTGCCAGCAGCCATGAACAGGGGGACGCTCAGCCCCAGCATTTT | CASSHEQGDAQPQHF | - | TRBJ1-5 | TRBV4-2 | TRBD1
TGTGCCAGCAGTGAATGGGGCAGGGCAGGCGGGGAGCTGTTTTTT | CASSEWGRAGGELFF | - | TRBJ2-2 | TRBV25-1 | -
TGTGCCAGCAGCTCCTTAGCGGGAGAAGGGTTGTCCAATGAGCAGTTCTTC | CASSSLAGEGLSNEQFF | - | TRBJ2-1 | TRBV7-8 | TRBD2
TGTGCCAGCAGCCGACGCCCTATGCGGGAGGGCTACAATGAGCAGTTCTTC | CASSRRPMREGYNEQFF | - | TRBJ2-1 | TRBV11-2 | TRBD2
TGCAGCGTCCCTGGACTAGCGGGAGCACTGAATGAGCAGTTCTTC | CSVPGLAGALNEQFF | once | TRBJ2-1 | TRBV29-1 | TRBD2
TGTGCCTGGAGTCGTACTCGGACTAGCGGGATCGATGAGCAGTTCTTC | CAWSRTRTSGIDEQFF | - | TRBJ2-1 | TRBV30 | TRBD2
TGTGCCAGCCTTGGACAGGGAGGTTCCTACGAGCAGTACTTC | CASLGQGGSYEQYF | few | TRBJ2-7 | TRBV7-2 | TRBD1
TGTGCCAGCAGTTTTTATCCGGGACAGGGGTTTATCGTCCTGACTTTC | CASSFYPGQGFIVLTF | - | TRBJ2-6 | TRBV27 | TRBD1
TGTGCCAGCAGTTTATGGCAGATGAACACTGAAGCTTTCTTT | CASSLWQMNTEAFF | - | TRBJ1-1 | TRBV28 | -
TGTGCCAGCAGTGATGGACAGGGTCGCAATCAGCCCCAGCATTTT | CASSDGQGRNQPQHF | - | TRBJ1-5 | TRBV28 | TRBD1
TGTGCCAGCACTTTTAGGAGGAAGTTCCAAGAGACCCAGTACTTC | CASTFRRKFQETQYF | - | TRBJ2-5 | TRBV6-5 | -
TGTGCCGGCGGAGGGACAGTGAATTCACCCCTCCACTTT | CAGGGTVNSPLHF | once | TRBJ1-6 | TRBV28 | TRBD1
TGTGCCAGCAGCCCGACTAGCGGGAGCGACATTCAGTACTTC | CASSPTSGSDIQYF | - | TRBJ2-4 | TRBV9 | TRBD2
TGTGCCAGCAGCGTAGATGGACAGGTCAACTACGAGCAGTACTTC | CASSVDGQVNYEQYF | - | TRBJ2-7 | TRBV9 | TRBD1
TGTGCCAGCAGTGAACGAGGGACAGTTGGGAACACCGGGGAGCTGTTTTTT | CASSERGTVGNTGELFF | - | TRBJ2-2 | TRBV2 | TRBD1
TGTGCCAGCAGTCCCAAGGGGACAGGTCGAGCGAATCTAAGGGGAAACACCATATATTTT | CASSPKGTGRANLRGNTIYF | - | TRBJ1-3 | TRBV6-6 | TRBD1
TGTGCCAGCAGTTTACGGGGGTTGGAGCAGTACTTC | CASSLRGLEQYF | - | TRBJ2-7 | TRBV27 | -
TGTGCCACCGTGGGGCTTGATGAAAAACTGTTTTTT | CATVGLDEKLFF | - | TRBJ1-4 | TRBV7-9 | -
TGTGCCAGCAGCTTTAGCGGGGGCCCCTACGAGCAGTACTTC | CASSFSGGPYEQYF | - | TRBJ2-7 | TRBV11-2 | TRBD2
TGCGCCAGCAGCTTGGAAGCCCATTACAATGAGCAGTTCTTC | CASSLEAHYNEQFF | - | TRBJ2-1 | TRBV5-1 | -
TGCGCCAGCAGTTTATCCGCAGGGGATCTCGTGTGCACAGATACGCAGTATTTT | CASSLSAGDLVCTDTQYF | - | TRBJ2-3 | TRBV23-1 | -
TGTGCCAGTTGGGAGAGGACCGGGGGAGGCTACACCTTC | CASWERTGGGYTF | - | TRBJ1-2 | TRBV28 | -
TGTGCCACCAGCAGAGAAACTTCCACTGAAGCTTTCTTT | CATSRETSTEAFF | once | TRBJ1-1 | TRBV15 | -
TGTGCCAGCAGTACCCGTGGGGGGAGGGAGTTCTTC | CASSTRGGREFF | - | TRBJ2-1 | TRBV27 | TRBD2
TGTGCCAGCTCACCACCGCAAAGGGCAGGGGGCCTCGCTAGCTACCAAGAGACCCAGTACTTC | CASSPPQRAGGLASYQETQYF | once | TRBJ2-5 | TRBV18 | TRBD1
TGTGCCAGCAGTTTATGGGGTGGACTAGCGGGAGCCATTCCCTACGAGCAGTACTTC | CASSLWGGLAGAIPYEQYF | - | TRBJ2-7 | TRBV28 | TRBD2
TGTGCCAGCAGCGCCTCATCCGGGACAGATTTCAATCAGCCCCAGCATTTT | CASSASSGTDFNQPQHF | - | TRBJ1-5 | TRBV9 | TRBD1